This TCR beta chain emerged from a study of CD8 T cells in ankylosing spondylitis. With molecular barcodes, quantitative 5'-RACE was used to make the TCR beta libraries. Via MiXCR, TCRdb re-called the 5' RACE reads, giving one row per CDR3 protein. The sample consists of over 95,000 distinct CDR3 sequences, almost 8.5% of them appearing once. Study results and limitations: Enrichment of disease-linked clones was reportedly significant in matched ankylosing spondylitis synovial fluid. Ankylosing spondylitis blood seemed to carry a telltale TCR beta motif made of about 8 highly homologous variants. Earlier reports found some motif variants in synovial fluid and blood in reactive arthritis.

Trimming removed 1 base at V and 0 bases at J, with 17 bases between. CDR3 size: 18 residues. This clonotype was picked up many times. Its antigen is still unknown. This TCR was sampled from a male donor with ankylosing spondylitis or in good health (not recorded which). The V call is TRBV12-3 or TRBV12-4, the J call TRBJ2-3; tentative D call: TRBD2 (6 bases). The sequencing input was blood, either unsorted or a sorted T cell fraction (not recorded which). In DNA, the CDR3 is TGTGCCAGCAGTTTAGGTTTTTCCTTAGGGACTAGCACAGATACGCAGTATTTT. Translation: CASSLGFSLGTSTDTQYF.